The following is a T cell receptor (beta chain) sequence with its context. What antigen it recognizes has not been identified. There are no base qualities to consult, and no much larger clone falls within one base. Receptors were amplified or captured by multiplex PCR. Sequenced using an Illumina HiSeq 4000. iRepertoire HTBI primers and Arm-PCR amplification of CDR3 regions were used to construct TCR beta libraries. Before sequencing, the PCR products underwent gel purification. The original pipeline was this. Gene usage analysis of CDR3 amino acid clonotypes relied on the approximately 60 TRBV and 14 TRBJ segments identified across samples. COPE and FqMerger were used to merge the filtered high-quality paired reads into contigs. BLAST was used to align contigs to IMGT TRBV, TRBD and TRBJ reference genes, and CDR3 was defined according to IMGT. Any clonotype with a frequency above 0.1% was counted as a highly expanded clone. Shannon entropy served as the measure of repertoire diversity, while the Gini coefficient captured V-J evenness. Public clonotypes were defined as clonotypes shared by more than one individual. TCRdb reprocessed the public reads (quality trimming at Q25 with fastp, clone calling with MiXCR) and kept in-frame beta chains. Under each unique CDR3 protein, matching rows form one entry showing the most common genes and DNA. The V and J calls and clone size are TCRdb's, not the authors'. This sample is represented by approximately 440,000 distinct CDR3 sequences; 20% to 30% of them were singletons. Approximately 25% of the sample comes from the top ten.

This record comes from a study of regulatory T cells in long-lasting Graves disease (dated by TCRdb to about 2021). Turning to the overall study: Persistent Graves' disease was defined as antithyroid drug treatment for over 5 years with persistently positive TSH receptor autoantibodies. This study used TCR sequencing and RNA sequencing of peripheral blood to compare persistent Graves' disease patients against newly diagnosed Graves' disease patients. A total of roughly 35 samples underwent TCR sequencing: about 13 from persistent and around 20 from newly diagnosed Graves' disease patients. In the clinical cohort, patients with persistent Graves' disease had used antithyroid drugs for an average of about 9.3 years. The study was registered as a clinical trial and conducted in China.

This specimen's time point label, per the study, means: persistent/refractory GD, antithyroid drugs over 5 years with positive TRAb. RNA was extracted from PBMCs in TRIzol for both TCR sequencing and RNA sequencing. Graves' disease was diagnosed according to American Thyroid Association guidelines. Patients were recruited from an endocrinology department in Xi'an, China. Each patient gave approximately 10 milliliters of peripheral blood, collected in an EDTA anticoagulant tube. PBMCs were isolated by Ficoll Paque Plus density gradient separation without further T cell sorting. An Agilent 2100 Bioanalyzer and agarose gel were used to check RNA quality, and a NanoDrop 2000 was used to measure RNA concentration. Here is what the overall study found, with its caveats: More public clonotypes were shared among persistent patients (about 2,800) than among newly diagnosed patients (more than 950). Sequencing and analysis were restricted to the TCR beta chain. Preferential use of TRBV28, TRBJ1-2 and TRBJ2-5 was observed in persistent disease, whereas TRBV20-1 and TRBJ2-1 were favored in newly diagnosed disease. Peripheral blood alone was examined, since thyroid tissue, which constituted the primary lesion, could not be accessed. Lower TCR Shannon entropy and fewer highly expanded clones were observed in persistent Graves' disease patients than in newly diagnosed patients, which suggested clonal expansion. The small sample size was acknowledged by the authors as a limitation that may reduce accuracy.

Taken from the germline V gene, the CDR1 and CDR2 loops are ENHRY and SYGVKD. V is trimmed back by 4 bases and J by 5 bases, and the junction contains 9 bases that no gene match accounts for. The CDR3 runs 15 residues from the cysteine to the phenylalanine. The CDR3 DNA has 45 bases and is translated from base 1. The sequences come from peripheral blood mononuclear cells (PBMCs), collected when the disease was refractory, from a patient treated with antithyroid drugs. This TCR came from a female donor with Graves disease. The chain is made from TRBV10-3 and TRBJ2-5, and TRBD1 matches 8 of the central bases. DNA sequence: TGTGCCATCAGTGTCGGGGACAGGTCACGGGAGACCCAGTACTTC. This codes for CAISVGDRSRETQYF.